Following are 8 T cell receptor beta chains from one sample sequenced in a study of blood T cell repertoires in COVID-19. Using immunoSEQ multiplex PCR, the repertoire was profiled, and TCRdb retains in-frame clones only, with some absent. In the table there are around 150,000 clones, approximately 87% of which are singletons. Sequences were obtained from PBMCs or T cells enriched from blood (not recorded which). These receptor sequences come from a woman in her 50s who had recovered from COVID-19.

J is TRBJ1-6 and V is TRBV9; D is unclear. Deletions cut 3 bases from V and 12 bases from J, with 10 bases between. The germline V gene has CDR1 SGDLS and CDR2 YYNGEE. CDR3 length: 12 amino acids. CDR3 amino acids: CASSGPQQPLHF. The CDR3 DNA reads TGTGCCAGCAGCGGCCCACAGCAACCCCTCCACTTT.

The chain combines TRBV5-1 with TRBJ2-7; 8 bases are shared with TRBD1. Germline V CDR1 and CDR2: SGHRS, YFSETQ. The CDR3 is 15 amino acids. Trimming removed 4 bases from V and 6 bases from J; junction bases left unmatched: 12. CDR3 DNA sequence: TGCGCCAGCAGCCCGAATCTGGGACAGGCCCTCGAGCAGTACTTC. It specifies CASSPNLGQALEQYF.

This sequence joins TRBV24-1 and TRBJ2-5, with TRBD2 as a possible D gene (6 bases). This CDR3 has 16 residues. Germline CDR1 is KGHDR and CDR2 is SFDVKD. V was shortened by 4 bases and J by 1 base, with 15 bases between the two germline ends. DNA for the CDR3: TGTGCCACCAGTGACCCCTCGGAGGGGACCCAAGAGACCCAGTACTTC. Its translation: CATSDPSEGTQETQYF.

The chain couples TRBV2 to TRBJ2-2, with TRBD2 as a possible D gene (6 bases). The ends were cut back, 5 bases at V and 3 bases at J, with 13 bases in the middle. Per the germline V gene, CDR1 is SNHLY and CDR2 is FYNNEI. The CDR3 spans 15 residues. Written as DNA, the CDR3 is TGTGCCAGCAGTCCAAGCCGGGGGTACACCGGGGAGCTGTTTTTT. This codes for CASSPSRGYTGELFF.

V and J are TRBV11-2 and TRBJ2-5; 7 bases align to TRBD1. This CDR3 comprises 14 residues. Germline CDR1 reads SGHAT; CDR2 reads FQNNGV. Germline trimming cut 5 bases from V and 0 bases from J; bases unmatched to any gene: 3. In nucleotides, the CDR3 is TGTGCCAGCAGCCGACAGGGTAACCAAGAGACCCAGTACTTC. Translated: CASSRQGNQETQYF.

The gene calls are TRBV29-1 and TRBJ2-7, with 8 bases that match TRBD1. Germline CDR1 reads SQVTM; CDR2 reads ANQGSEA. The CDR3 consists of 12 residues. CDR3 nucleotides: TGCAGTGCAGGGGGCGGTTCCTACGAGCAGTACTTC. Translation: CSAGGGSYEQYF.

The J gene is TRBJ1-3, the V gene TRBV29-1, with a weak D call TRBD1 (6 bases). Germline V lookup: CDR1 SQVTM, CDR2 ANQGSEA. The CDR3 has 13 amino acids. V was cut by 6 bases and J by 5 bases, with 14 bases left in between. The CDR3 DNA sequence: TGCAGCGTCGAGACAGGTTCCAGAAACACCATATATTTT. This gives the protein CSVETGSRNTIYF.

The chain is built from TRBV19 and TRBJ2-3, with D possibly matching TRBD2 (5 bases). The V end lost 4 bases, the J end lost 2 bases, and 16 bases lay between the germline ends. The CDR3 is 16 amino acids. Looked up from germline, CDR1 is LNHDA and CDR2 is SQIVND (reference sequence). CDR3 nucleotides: TGTGCCAGTAGTAACCGGGCTTCAGCGGTCACAGATACGCAGTATTTT. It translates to CASSNRASAVTDTQYF.